These T cell receptor beta chains were read from a single sample in a study of shared clonotypes between healthy human individuals. Produced via immunoSEQ multiplex PCR; TCRdb's table is partial and in-frame only. The sample lists more than 1,200,000 clones; less than 99% were seen once. Specimen: naive CD4+ T cells sorted from blood. The receptors shown here come from a man younger than 45 in good health. The CDR3 runs from the conserved cysteine through the conserved F or W. The order of the fields is clone size, D gene, V gene, J gene, CDR3 protein, CDR3 DNA. D genes are given only for firm matches. Rows may omit the clone size; those that give it use once, few, many or a size class.

size: .; D: .; V: TRBV2; J: TRBJ2-1; CDR3: CASSGLVGQEQFF; DNA: TGTGCCAGCAGTGGGTTGGTGGGTCAGGAACAGTTCTTC
size: .; D: TRBD1; V: TRBV7-9; J: TRBJ1-5; CDR3: CASSPRQGAIDQPQHF; DNA: TGTGCCAGCAGCCCTAGACAGGGGGCGATCGATCAGCCCCAGCATTTT
size: .; D: .; V: TRBV11-3; J: TRBJ2-2; CDR3: CASSRSSTGELFF; DNA: TGTGCCAGCAGTCGTTCGAGCACCGGGGAGCTGTTTTTT
size: .; D: TRBD1; V: TRBV25-1; J: TRBJ2-3; CDR3: CASSLTGVTDTQYF; DNA: TGTGCCAGCAGCTTGACAGGGGTAACAGATACGCAGTATTTT
size: .; D: TRBD1; V: TRBV18; J: TRBJ2-5; CDR3: CASSPIPGTALQETQYF; DNA: TGTGCCAGCTCACCAATACCCGGGACAGCCCTACAAGAGACCCAGTACTTC
size: .; D: TRBD2; V: TRBV30; J: TRBJ2-1; CDR3: CAWSPVGGGAGDRIGEQFF; DNA: TGTGCCTGGAGCCCCGTAGGGGGTGGAGCGGGAGATAGGATAGGTGAGCAGTTCTTC
size: .; D: TRBD1; V: TRBV6-1; J: TRBJ2-2; CDR3: CASRDRAPNTGELFF; DNA: TGTGCCAGCAGGGACAGGGCCCCGAACACCGGGGAGCTGTTTTTT
size: .; D: .; V: TRBV9; J: TRBJ2-1; CDR3: CASSVARGYNEQFF; DNA: TGTGCCAGCAGCGTAGCCAGGGGCTACAATGAGCAGTTCTTC
size: once; D: TRBD1; V: TRBV27; J: TRBJ2-7; CDR3: CASRPGQGLAEQYF; DNA: TGTGCCAGCAGACCAGGACAGGGACTGGCCGAGCAGTACTTC
size: .; D: TRBD1; V: TRBV6-4; J: TRBJ1-1; CDR3: CASSESRQGGTEAFF; DNA: TGTGCCAGCAGTGAATCGAGACAGGGGGGCACTGAAGCTTTCTTT
size: .; D: .; V: TRBV25-1; J: TRBJ2-3; CDR3: CASSEFSRTDTQYF; DNA: TGTGCCAGCAGTGAATTCAGCCGCACAGATACGCAGTATTTT
size: .; D: TRBD2; V: TRBV6-9; J: TRBJ2-4; CDR3: CAGRGAKNIQYF; DNA: TGTGCCGGGAGGGGAGCCAAAAACATTCAGTACTTC
size: .; D: TRBD2; V: TRBV14; J: TRBJ2-3; CDR3: CASSQAAGLAVNKPSTDTQYF; DNA: TGTGCCAGCAGCCAAGCTGCGGGACTAGCGGTCAATAAACCAAGCACAGATACGCAGTATTTT
size: .; D: .; V: TRBV2; J: TRBJ2-2; CDR3: CASRQNTGELFF; DNA: TGTGCCAGCAGACAAAACACCGGGGAGCTGTTTTTT
size: .; D: TRBD2; V: TRBV5-1; J: TRBJ2-7; CDR3: CASSFLIAGRSYEQYF; DNA: TGCGCCAGCAGCTTCCTAATAGCGGGACGATCCTACGAGCAGTACTTC
size: .; D: .; V: TRBV5-1; J: TRBJ1-1; CDR3: CASSPGLLGDTEAFF; DNA: TGCGCCAGCAGCCCGGGTCTTTTAGGGGACACTGAAGCTTTCTTT
size: once; D: .; V: TRBV9; J: TRBJ2-1; CDR3: CASSGTTYNEQFF; DNA: TGTGCCAGCAGCGGGACAACCTACAATGAGCAGTTCTTC
size: .; D: TRBD2; V: TRBV6-5; J: TRBJ2-1; CDR3: CASSVGRAYNEQFF; DNA: TGTGCCAGCAGCGTAGGGAGGGCCTACAATGAGCAGTTCTTC
size: once; D: .; V: TRBV9; J: TRBJ1-4; CDR3: CASSARAGQSNEKLFF; DNA: TGTGCCAGCAGCGCGAGAGCCGGACAGTCTAATGAAAAACTGTTTTTT
size: .; D: TRBD1; V: TRBV11-2; J: TRBJ2-4; CDR3: CASSLENLTGDRGAKNIQYF; DNA: TGTGCCAGCAGCTTAGAAAACTTGACAGGGGATAGGGGAGCCAAAAACATTCAGTACTTC
size: .; D: TRBD1; V: TRBV28; J: TRBJ2-6; CDR3: CASSFMGQGSPGANVLTF; DNA: TGTGCCAGCAGTTTTATGGGACAGGGTTCCCCTGGGGCCAACGTCCTGACTTTC
size: .; D: TRBD1; V: TRBV28; J: TRBJ1-4; CDR3: CASSWLIGTGATNEKLFF; DNA: TGTGCCAGCAGTTGGCTGATTGGGACAGGGGCAACTAATGAAAAACTGTTTTTT
size: .; D: TRBD2; V: TRBV19; J: TRBJ2-3; CDR3: CASSTKRDGSTDTQYF; DNA: TGTGCCAGTAGTACTAAGCGGGATGGTAGCACAGATACGCAGTATTTT
size: .; D: .; V: TRBV11-2; J: TRBJ2-2; CDR3: CASSLAPLSTGELFF; DNA: TGTGCCAGCAGCTTAGCCCCCTTGAGCACCGGGGAGCTGTTTTTT
size: .; D: .; V: TRBV6-5; J: TRBJ2-7; CDR3: CASSYSSLVGSYEQYF; DNA: TGTGCCAGCAGTTACTCGAGTCTAGTTGGTTCCTACGAGCAGTACTTC
size: .; D: .; V: TRBV9; J: TRBJ1-1; CDR3: CASSAHTSNTEAFF; DNA: TGTGCCAGCAGCGCCCATACATCGAACACTGAAGCTTTCTTT
size: once; D: TRBD2; V: TRBV2; J: TRBJ2-1; CDR3: CASSVLAGAAAEQFF; DNA: TGTGCCAGCAGTGTACTAGCGGGGGCCGCAGCGGAGCAGTTCTTC
size: .; D: .; V: TRBV7-9; J: TRBJ2-2; CDR3: CASSLLRGTGELFF; DNA: TGTGCCAGCAGCTTACTTCGGGGTACCGGGGAGCTGTTTTTT
size: once; D: .; V: TRBV5-1; J: TRBJ1-2; CDR3: CASTLGGNYGYTF; DNA: TGCGCCAGCACGCTGGGAGGGAACTATGGCTACACCTTC
size: .; D: .; V: TRBV15; J: TRBJ2-3; CDR3: CATSRRTATRADTQYF; DNA: TGTGCCACCAGCAGAAGAACAGCTACTAGGGCAGATACGCAGTATTTT
size: .; D: TRBD1; V: TRBV2; J: TRBJ1-1; CDR3: CASSVAGGIPEAFF; DNA: TGTGCCAGCAGTGTTGCAGGGGGCATACCTGAAGCTTTCTTT
size: .; D: .; V: TRBV18; J: TRBJ1-4; CDR3: CASSPSGGRNEKLFF; DNA: TGTGCCAGCTCACCAAGCGGGGGGCGAAATGAAAAACTGTTTTTT
size: .; D: .; V: TRBV27; J: TRBJ1-2; CDR3: CASSLSGGSYTF; DNA: TGTGCCAGCAGTTTATCGGGAGGAAGCTACACCTTC
size: .; D: .; V: TRBV18; J: TRBJ2-7; CDR3: CASSPPSGGNYEQYF; DNA: TGTGCCAGCTCGCCCCCCAGCGGCGGTAATTACGAGCAGTACTTC
size: .; D: .; V: TRBV28; J: TRBJ1-4; CDR3: CASSLSRANEKLFF; DNA: TGTGCCAGCAGTTTAAGCAGAGCTAATGAAAAACTGTTTTTT
size: .; D: .; V: TRBV29-1; J: TRBJ1-1; CDR3: CSVEQGPNTEAFF; DNA: TGCAGCGTTGAACAAGGCCCGAACACTGAAGCTTTCTTT
size: once; D: .; V: TRBV2; J: TRBJ2-7; CDR3: CASSELLWAQVDEQYF; DNA: TGTGCCAGCAGTGAGCTCCTTTGGGCGCAGGTTGACGAGCAGTACTTC
size: .; D: TRBD2; V: TRBV10-2; J: TRBJ2-2; CDR3: CASSDRDYGPGELFF; DNA: TGCGCCAGCAGTGACCGGGACTATGGCCCCGGGGAGCTGTTTTTT
size: .; D: TRBD1; V: TRBV6-1; J: TRBJ1-2; CDR3: CASSVQTGWNYGYTF; DNA: TGTGCCAGCAGTGTCCAGACAGGGTGGAACTATGGCTACACCTTC
size: .; D: TRBD1; V: TRBV5-4; J: TRBJ1-2; CDR3: CASSLAPGGIGYTF; DNA: TGTGCCAGCAGCTTGGCACCAGGGGGTATTGGCTACACCTTC
size: .; D: TRBD2; V: TRBV4-3; J: TRBJ2-5; CDR3: CASSQDTTSGRQTQYF; DNA: TGCGCCAGCAGCCAAGATACGACTAGCGGGAGACAGACCCAGTACTTC
size: .; D: TRBD2; V: TRBV2; J: TRBJ2-5; CDR3: CASSGTSLIGTQYF; DNA: TGTGCCAGCAGCGGGACTAGTTTAATTGGGACCCAGTACTTC
size: .; D: TRBD1; V: TRBV27; J: TRBJ2-7; CDR3: CASSAEGAPYEQYF; DNA: TGTGCCAGCAGTGCTGAGGGGGCGCCTTACGAGCAGTACTTC
size: .; D: .; V: TRBV10-3; J: TRBJ2-5; CDR3: CAISFQGQETQYF; DNA: TGTGCCATCAGCTTCCAGGGGCAAGAGACCCAGTACTTC
size: .; D: .; V: TRBV15; J: TRBJ2-3; CDR3: CATSREAKTDTQYF; DNA: TGTGCCACCAGCAGAGAGGCCAAGACAGATACGCAGTATTTT
size: .; D: TRBD2; V: TRBV6-5; J: TRBJ2-1; CDR3: CASSPGRVFVNEQFF; DNA: TGTGCCAGCAGCCCCGGGAGGGTATTCGTCAATGAGCAGTTCTTC
size: .; D: .; V: TRBV5-1; J: TRBJ1-5; CDR3: CASSLGAGEQPQHF; DNA: TGCGCCAGCAGCTTGGGGGCGGGTGAGCAGCCCCAGCATTTT
size: .; D: .; V: TRBV9; J: TRBJ2-7; CDR3: CASSVGIGPVYEQYF; DNA: TGTGCCAGCAGCGTCGGGATAGGACCGGTCTACGAGCAGTACTTC
size: .; D: .; V: TRBV2; J: TRBJ2-1; CDR3: CASSESLASYNEQFF; DNA: TGTGCCAGCAGTGAGTCACTAGCTTCATACAATGAGCAGTTCTTC
size: .; D: .; V: TRBV5-8; J: TRBJ1-2; CDR3: CASSRSGRRLYGYTF; DNA: TGTGCCAGCTCCCGAAGTGGCAGGAGACTATATGGCTACACCTTC
size: .; D: .; V: TRBV11-2; J: TRBJ2-3; CDR3: CASSLVIYTDTQYF; DNA: TGTGCCAGCAGCTTAGTTATTTACACAGATACGCAGTATTTT
size: .; D: TRBD1; V: TRBV28; J: TRBJ1-2; CDR3: CAGGAGGDGYTF; DNA: TGTGCGGGCGGGGCAGGGGGCGATGGCTACACCTTC
size: .; D: TRBD1; V: TRBV6-5; J: TRBJ2-3; CDR3: CASGTGEADTQYF; DNA: TGTGCCAGCGGGACAGGGGAGGCGGATACGCAGTATTTT
size: .; D: .; V: TRBV7-8; J: TRBJ2-7; CDR3: CASSPQARYEQYF; DNA: TGTGCCAGCAGCCCACAAGCCCGTTACGAGCAGTACTTC